This T cell receptor beta chain is from a study of CD8+ T cells in alopecia areata. Germline CDR1 reads MNHEY; CDR2 reads SVGAGI. V lost 5 bases to trimming and J lost 2 bases, with 9 bases between them. CDR3 length: 14 amino acids. Reverse transcription of extracted RNA yielded cDNA, which provided the sequencing template. Here immunoSEQ multiplex PCR was the method, and the copy in TCRdb shows in-frame clones only, minus some. The sample has 200,000 or so clones, 57% seen once. The TCR originated in a human donor with alopecia areata. The input for sequencing was CD4+ T cells sorted from blood, taken at week 0. The chain combines TRBV6-5 with TRBJ1-4; D might be TRBD1 (5 bases). The CDR3 sequence: CASSPTATNEKLFF. In nucleotides, the CDR3 is TGTGCCAGCAGTCCGACAGCGACTAATGAAAAACTGTTTTTT.